The sequence of this TCR beta chain was determined in a study of T cells in localized non-small cell lung cancer. Note on this clone: Its target is unknown.

Repertoires were generated with immunoSEQ multiplex PCR, while TCRdb's copy carries only in-frame clones and drops some. This sample has about 60,000 clones, with roughly 90% found just once. CDR1 SGHRS and CDR2 YFSETQ come from the germline V gene. After removal of 1 base from V and 2 bases from J, the junction contained 11 bases not matched to a gene. CDR3 size: 17 residues. Study-wide points: Compared with tumor, uninvolved adjacent lung displayed greater T cell clonality, ranking highest overall. Higher T cell density in the blood was associated with longer overall survival, whereas higher adjacent-lung clonality associated with shorter survival.

The sequencing here drew on peripheral blood, taken before any cancer treatment. The chain employs TRBV5-1 and TRBJ2-7, with 8 bases fitting TRBD1. The sequence derives from a woman aged 40-75 years with stage I lung adenocarcinoma. CDR3 sequence: CASSLTSWTGPAYEQYF. The CDR3 nucleotides read TGCGCCAGCAGCTTGACGTCGTGGACAGGGCCAGCCTACGAGCAGTACTTC.